One and the same sample provided the 2 T cell receptor beta chains below, sequenced in a study of blood T cell repertoires in COVID-19. TCRdb's table, derived via immunoSEQ multiplex PCR, lists solely in-frame clones and lacks some. The table lists a few hundred thousand clones, around 85% of them singletons, with over 1.5% in the top ten. The sequenced sample consisted of PBMCs or T cells enriched from blood (not recorded which). The receptor source for this set is a woman aged 45-65 years who had recovered from COVID-19.

The count of this clone is one. The chain carries TRBV6-1 and TRBJ1-2; TRBD1 is a possible D gene (5 bases). The CDR3 length is 16 residues. The ends were cut back, 2 bases at V and 1 base at J, with 14 bases in the middle. Germline CDR1 MNHNS, CDR2 SASEGT. The DNA for the CDR3 is TGTGCCAGCAGTGAATATCGGCAGGGCAATAACTATGGCTACACCTTC. Translation gives CASSEYRQGNNYGYTF.

The rearrangement links TRBV15 to TRBJ2-2; weak D call: TRBD1 (5 bases). Germline V lookup: CDR1 LNHNV, CDR2 YYDKDF (reference sequence). The CDR3 runs 14 residues. Trimming took off 9 bases at V and 2 bases at J, with 13 bases between the two ends. The DNA for the CDR3 is TGTGCCACAACCCCGGACACTAACACCGGGGAGCTGTTTTTT. Protein sequence: CATTPDTNTGELFF.